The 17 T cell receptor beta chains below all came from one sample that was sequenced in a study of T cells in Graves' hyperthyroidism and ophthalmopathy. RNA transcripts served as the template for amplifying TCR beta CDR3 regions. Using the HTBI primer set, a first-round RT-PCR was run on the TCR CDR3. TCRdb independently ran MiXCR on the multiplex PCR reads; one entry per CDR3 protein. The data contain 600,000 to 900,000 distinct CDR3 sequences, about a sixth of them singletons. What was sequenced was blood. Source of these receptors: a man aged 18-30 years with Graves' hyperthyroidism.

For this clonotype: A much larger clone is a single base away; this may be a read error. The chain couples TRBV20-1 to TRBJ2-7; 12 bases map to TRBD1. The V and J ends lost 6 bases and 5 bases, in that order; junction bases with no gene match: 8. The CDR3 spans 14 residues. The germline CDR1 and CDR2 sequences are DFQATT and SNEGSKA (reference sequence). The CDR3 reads CSAFRGDRGHEQYF. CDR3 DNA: TGCAGTGCGTTTCGTGGGGACAGGGGGCACGAGCAGTACTTC.

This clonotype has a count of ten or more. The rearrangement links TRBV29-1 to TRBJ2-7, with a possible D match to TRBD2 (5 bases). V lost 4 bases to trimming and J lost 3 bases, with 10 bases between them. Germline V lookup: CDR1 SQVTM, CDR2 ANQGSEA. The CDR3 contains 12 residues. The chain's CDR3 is CSVAFGNYEQYF. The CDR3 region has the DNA TGCAGCGTTGCGTTCGGGAACTACGAGCAGTACTTC.

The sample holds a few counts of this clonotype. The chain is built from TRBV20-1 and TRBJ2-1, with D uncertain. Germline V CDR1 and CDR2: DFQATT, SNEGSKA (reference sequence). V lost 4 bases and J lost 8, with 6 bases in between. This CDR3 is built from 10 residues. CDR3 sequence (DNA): TGCAGTGCTACCGTTCATGAGCAGTTCTTC. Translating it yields CSATVHEQFF.

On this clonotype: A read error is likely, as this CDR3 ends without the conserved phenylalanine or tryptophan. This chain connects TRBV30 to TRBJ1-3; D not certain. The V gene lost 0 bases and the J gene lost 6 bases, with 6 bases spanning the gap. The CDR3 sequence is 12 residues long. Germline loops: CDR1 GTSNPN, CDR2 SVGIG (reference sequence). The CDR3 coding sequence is TGTGCCTGGAGTGTACTTGTAAACACCATATATCTT. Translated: CAWSVLVNTIYL.

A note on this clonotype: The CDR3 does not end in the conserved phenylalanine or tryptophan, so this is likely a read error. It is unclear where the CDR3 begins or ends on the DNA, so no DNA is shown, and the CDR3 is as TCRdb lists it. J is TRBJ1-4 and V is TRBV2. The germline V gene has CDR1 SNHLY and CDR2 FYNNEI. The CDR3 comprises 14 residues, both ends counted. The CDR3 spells CASSGSVTNEKLVI.

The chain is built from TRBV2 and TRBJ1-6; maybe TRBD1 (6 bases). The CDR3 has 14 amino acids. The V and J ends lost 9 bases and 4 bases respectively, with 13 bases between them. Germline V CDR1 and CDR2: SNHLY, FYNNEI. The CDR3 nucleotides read TGTGCCAGTCGACAGGAGACATATAATTCACCCCTCCACTTT. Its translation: CASRQETYNSPLHF.

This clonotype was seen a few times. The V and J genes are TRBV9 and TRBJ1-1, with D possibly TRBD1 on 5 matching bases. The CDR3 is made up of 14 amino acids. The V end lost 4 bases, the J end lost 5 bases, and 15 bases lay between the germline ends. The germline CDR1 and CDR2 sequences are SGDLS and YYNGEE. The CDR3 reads CASSPGTLFTEAFF. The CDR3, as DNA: TGTGCCAGCAGCCCAGGGACCCTGTTTACTGAAGCTTTCTTT.

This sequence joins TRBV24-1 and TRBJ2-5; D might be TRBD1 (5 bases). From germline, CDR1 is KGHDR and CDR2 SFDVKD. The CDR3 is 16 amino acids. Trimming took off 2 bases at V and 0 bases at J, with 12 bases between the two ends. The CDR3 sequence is CATSDSARAYQETQYF. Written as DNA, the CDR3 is TGTGCCACCAGTGATTCGGCCAGGGCATACCAAGAGACCCAGTACTTC.

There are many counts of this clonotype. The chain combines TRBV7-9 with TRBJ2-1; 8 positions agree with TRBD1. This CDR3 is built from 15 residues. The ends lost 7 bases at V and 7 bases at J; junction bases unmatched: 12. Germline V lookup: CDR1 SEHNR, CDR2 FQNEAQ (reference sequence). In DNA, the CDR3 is TGTGCCAGCACCCCCCCCGTACAGGGGGGAAATGAGCAGTTCTTC. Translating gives CASTPPVQGGNEQFF.

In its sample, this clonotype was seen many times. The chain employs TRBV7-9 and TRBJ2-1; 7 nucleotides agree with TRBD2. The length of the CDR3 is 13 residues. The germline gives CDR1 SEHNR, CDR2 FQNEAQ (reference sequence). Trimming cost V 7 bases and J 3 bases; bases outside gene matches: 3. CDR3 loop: CASTERGYNEQFF. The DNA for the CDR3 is TGTGCCAGCACGGAGCGGGGCTACAATGAGCAGTTCTTC.

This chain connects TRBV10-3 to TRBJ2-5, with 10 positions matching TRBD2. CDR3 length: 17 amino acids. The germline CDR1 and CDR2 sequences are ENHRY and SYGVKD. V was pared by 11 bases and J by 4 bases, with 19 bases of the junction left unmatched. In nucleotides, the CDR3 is TGTGCCTTCCAGATTAGGACTAGCGGACCCAGGGGAGAGACCCAGTACTTC. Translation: CAFQIRTSGPRGETQYF.

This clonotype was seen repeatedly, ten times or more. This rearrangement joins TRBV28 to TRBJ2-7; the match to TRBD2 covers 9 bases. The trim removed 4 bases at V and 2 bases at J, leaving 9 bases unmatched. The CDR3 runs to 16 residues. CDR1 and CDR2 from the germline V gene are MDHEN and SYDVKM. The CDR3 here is CASSSLGASGTYEQYF. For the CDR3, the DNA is TGTGCCAGCAGTTCCCTGGGGGCTAGCGGGACCTACGAGCAGTACTTC. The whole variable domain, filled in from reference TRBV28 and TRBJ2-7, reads DVKVTQSSRYLVKRTGEKVFLECVQDMDHENMFWYRQDPGLGLRLIYFSYDVKMKEKGDIPEGYSVSREKKERFSLILESASTNQTSMYLCASSSLGASGTYEQYFGPGTRLTVT.

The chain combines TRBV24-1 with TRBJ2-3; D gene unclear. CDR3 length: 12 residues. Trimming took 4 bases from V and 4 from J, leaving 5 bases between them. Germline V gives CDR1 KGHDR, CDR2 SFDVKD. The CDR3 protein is CATSESPDTQYF. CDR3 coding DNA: TGTGCCACCAGTGAATCCCCAGATACGCAGTATTTT.

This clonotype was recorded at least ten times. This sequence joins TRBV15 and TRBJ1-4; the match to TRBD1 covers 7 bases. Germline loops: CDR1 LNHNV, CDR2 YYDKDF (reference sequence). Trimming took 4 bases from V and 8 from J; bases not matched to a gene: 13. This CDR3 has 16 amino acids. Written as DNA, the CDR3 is TGTGCCACCAGCATTGGACAGGTCGCCGGTGAGGAAAAACTGTTTTTT. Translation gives CATSIGQVAGEEKLFF. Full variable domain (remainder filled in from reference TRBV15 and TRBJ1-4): DAMVIQNPRYQVTQFGKPVTLSCSQTLNHNVMYWYQQKSSQAPKLLFHYYDKDFNNEADTPDNFQSRRPNTSFCFLDIRSPGLGDTAMYLCATSIGQVAGEEKLFFGSGTQLSVL.

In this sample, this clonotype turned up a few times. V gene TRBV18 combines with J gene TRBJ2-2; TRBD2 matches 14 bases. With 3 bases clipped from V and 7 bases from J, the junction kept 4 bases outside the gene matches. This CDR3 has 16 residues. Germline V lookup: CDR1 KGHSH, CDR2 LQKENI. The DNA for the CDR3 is TGTGCCAGCTCACCCGGGACTAGCGGGAGAGGCGGGGAGCTGTTTTTT. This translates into CASSPGTSGRGGELFF.

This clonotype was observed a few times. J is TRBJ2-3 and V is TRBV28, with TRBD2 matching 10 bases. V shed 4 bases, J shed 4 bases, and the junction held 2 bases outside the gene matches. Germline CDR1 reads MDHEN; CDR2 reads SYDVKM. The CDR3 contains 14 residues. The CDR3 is CASSSAGGADTQYF. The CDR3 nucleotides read TGTGCCAGCAGTTCAGCGGGAGGGGCAGATACGCAGTATTTT. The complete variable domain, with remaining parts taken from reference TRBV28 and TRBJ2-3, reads DVKVTQSSRYLVKRTGEKVFLECVQDMDHENMFWYRQDPGLGLRLIYFSYDVKMKEKGDIPEGYSVSREKKERFSLILESASTNQTSMYLCASSSAGGADTQYFGPGTRLTVL.

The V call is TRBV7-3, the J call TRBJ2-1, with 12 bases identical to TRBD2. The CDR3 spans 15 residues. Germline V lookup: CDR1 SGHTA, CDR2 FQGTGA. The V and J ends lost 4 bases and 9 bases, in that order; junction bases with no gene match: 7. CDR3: CASSSLAGGYGEQFF. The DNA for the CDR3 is TGTGCCAGCAGCTCCCTAGCGGGAGGGTACGGTGAGCAGTTCTTC. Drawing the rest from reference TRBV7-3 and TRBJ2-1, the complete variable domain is GAGVSQTPSNKVTEKGKYVELRCDPISGHTALYWYRQSLGQGPEFLIYFQGTGAADDSGLPNDRFFAVRPEGSVSTLKIQRTERGDSAVYLCASSSLAGGYGEQFFGPGTRLTVL.